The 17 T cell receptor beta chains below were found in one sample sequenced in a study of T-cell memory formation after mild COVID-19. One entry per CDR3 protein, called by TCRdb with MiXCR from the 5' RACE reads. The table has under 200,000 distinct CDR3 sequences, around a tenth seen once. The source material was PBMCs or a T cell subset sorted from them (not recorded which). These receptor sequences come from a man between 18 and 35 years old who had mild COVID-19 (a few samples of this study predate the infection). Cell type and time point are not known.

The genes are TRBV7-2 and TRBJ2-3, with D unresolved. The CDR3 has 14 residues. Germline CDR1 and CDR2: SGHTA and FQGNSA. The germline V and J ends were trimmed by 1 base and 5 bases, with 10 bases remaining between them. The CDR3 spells CASSLGTNLDTQYF. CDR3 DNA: TGTGCCAGCAGCTTAGGAACAAACTTAGATACGCAGTATTTT.

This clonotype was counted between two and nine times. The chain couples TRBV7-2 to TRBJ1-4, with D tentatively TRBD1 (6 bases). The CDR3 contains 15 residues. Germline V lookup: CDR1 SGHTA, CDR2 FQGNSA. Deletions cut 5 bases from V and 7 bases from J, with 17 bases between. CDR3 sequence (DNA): TGTGCCAGCAGCCCGACCGGGGGCGGAGGTGAAAAACTGTTTTTT. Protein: CASSPTGGGGEKLFF.

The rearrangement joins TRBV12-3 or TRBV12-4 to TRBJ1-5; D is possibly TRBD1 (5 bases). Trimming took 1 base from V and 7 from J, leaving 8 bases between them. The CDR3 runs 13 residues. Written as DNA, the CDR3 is TGTGCCAGCAGTTTAGAACGGGGGCAGCCCCAGCATTTT. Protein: CASSLERGQPQHF.

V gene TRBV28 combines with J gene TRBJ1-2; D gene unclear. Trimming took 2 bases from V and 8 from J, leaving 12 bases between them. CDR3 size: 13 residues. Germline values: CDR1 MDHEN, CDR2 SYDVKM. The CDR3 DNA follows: TGTGCCAGCAGTTTAAACGCCCGAGGGGGCTACACCTTC. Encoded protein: CASSLNARGGYTF.

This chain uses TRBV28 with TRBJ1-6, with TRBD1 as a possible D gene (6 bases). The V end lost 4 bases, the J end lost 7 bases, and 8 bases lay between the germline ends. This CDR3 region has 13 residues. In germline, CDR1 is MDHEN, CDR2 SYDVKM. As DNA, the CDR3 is TGTGCCAGCAGTTCTACAGGGAATTCACCCCTCCACTTT. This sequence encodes CASSSTGNSPLHF.

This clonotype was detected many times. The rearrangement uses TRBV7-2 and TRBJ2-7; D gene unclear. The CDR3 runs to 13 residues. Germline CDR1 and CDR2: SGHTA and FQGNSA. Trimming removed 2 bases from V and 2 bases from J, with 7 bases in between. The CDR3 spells CASSLSDPYEQYF. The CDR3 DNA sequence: TGTGCCAGCAGCTTATCTGATCCCTACGAGCAGTACTTC. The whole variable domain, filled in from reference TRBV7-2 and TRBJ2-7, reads GAGVSQSPSNKVTEKGKDVELRCDPISGHTALYWYRQSLGQGLEFLIYFQGNSAPDKSGLPSDRFSAERTGGSVSTLTIQRTQQEDSAVYLCASSLSDPYEQYFGPGTRLTVT.

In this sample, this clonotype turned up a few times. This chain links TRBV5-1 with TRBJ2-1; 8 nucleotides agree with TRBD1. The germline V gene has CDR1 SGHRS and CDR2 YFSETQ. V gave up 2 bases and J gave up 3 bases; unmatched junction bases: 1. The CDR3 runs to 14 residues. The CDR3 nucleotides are TGCGCCAGCAGCTTCGGACAGGGCTACAATGAGCAGTTCTTC. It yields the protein CASSFGQGYNEQFF.

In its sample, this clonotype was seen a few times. The CDR3 region is CASSPGTGAPDTQYF. DNA of the CDR3: TGTGCCAGCTCACCAGGGACAGGGGCTCCAGATACGCAGTATTTT. The rearrangement links TRBV18 to TRBJ2-3; 10 bases match TRBD1. Per germline, CDR1 KGHSH and CDR2 LQKENI. With 2 bases clipped from V and 4 bases from J, the junction kept 3 bases outside the gene matches. The CDR3 loop spans 15 amino acids.

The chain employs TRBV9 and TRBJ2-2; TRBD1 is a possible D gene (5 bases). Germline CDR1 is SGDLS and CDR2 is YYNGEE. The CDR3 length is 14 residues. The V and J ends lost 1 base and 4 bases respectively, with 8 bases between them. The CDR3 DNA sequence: TGTGCCAGCAGCGTAAGCAGGGCCACCGGGGAGCTGTTTTTT. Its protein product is CASSVSRATGELFF. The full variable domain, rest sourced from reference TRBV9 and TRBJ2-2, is DSGVTQTPKHLITATGQRVTLRCSPRSGDLSVYWYQQSLDQGLQFLIQYYNGEERAKGNILERFSAQQFPDLHSELNLSSLELGDSALYFCASSVSRATGELFFGEGSRLTVL.

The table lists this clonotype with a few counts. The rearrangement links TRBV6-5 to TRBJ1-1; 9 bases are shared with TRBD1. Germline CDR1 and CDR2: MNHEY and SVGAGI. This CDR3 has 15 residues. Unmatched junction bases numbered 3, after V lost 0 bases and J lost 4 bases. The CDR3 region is CASSYSGQGSTEAFF. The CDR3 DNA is TGTGCCAGCAGTTACTCCGGACAGGGGAGCACTGAAGCTTTCTTT.

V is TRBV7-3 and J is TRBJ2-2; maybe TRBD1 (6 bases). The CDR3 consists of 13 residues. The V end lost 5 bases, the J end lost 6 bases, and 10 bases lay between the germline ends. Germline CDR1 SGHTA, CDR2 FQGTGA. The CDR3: CASSKYRAGELFF. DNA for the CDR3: TGTGCCAGCAGCAAATACAGGGCCGGGGAGCTGTTTTTT.

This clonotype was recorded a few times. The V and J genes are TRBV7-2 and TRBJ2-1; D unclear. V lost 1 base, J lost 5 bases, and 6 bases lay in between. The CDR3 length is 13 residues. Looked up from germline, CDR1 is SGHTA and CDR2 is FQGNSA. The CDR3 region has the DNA TGTGCCAGCAGCTTAGTCGCAAACAATGAGCAGTTCTTC. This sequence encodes CASSLVANNEQFF.

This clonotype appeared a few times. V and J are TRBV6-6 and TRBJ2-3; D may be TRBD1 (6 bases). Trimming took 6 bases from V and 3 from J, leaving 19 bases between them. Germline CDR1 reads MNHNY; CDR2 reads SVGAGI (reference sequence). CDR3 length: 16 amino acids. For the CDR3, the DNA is TGTGCCAGCAGCTACCCCCTCGGGACAAAAACAGATACGCAGTATTTT. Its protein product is CASSYPLGTKTDTQYF.

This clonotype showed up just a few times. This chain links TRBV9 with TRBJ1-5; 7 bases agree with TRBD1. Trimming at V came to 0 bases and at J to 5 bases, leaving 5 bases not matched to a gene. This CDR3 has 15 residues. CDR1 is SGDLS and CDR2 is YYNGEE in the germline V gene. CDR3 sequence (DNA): TGTGCCAGCAGCGTAGGGGACAGCGGGGATCAGCCCCAGCATTTT. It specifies CASSVGDSGDQPQHF.

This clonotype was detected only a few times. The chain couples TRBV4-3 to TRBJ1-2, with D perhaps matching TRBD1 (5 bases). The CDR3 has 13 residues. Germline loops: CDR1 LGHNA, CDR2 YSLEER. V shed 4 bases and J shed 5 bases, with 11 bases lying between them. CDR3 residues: CASSPRGVYGYTF. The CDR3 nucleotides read TGCGCCAGCAGCCCTCGGGGGGTATATGGCTACACCTTC.

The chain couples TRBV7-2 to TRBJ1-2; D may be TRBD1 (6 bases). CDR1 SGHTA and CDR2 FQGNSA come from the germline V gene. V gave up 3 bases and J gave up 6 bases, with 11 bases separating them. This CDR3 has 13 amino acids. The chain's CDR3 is CASSFGGTNGYTF. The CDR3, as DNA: TGTGCCAGCAGCTTCGGGGGCACGAATGGCTACACCTTC.

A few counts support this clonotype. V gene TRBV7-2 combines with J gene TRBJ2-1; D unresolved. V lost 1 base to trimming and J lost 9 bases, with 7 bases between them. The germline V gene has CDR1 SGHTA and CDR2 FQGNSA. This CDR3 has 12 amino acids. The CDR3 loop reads CASSLEVVEQFF. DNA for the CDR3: TGTGCCAGCAGCTTAGAGGTGGTTGAGCAGTTCTTC.